The 23 T cell receptor beta chains presented below share a single source sample, sequenced in a study of cytomegalovirus exposure and HLA in healthy donors. With 60 Vbeta and 13 Jbeta primers, the PCR was carried out. TCRdb's table, derived via immunoSEQ multiplex PCR, lists solely in-frame clones and lacks some. Recorded for this sample: about 190,000 clones. The sequencing input was PBMCs. The receptors come from a woman aged 25 to 45 in good health and CMV-seropositive.

The chain combines TRBV7-2 with TRBJ2-5, with TRBD1 identical over 8 bases. CDR1 is SGHTA and CDR2 is FQGNSA in the germline V gene. The CDR3 runs 15 residues. Unmatched junction bases numbered 11, after V lost 6 bases and J lost 5 bases. The CDR3 sequence is CASRREQGAWETQYF. CDR3 bases: TGTGCCAGCAGAAGGGAGCAGGGGGCCTGGGAGACCCAGTACTTC.

The V call is TRBV7-2, the J call TRBJ2-2; possible D gene TRBD2, 5 bases. The CDR3 has 17 amino acids. Trimming took off 3 bases at V and 5 bases at J, with 19 bases between the two ends. Germline lookup yields CDR1 SGHTA and CDR2 FQGNSA. The CDR3 coding sequence is TGTGCCAGCAGCTTGGAAGTGGGAGCGCGGAGGACCGGGGAGCTGTTTTTT. This encodes CASSLEVGARRTGELFF.

This sequence joins TRBV27 and TRBJ1-6; 7 bases align to TRBD1. The CDR3 extends over 13 amino acids. Looked up from germline, CDR1 is MNHEY and CDR2 is SMNVEV (reference sequence). V was clipped by 7 bases and J by 6 bases; unmatched bases: 3. The DNA for the CDR3 is TGTGCCAGCACGGACAGGTTTAATTCACCCCTCCACTTT. This codes for CASTDRFNSPLHF.

The chain combines TRBV27 with TRBJ2-1; 7 bases are a match to TRBD1. V lost 7 bases to trimming and J lost 7 bases; unmatched junction nucleotides: 13. The CDR3 is 15 amino acids. Germline V gene sequence: CDR1 MNHEY, CDR2 SMNVEV (reference sequence). CDR3 nucleotide sequence: TGTGCCAGCATCAAAGGGGGCGTGGGCCCGAATGAGCAGTTCTTC. Its translation: CASIKGGVGPNEQFF.

V and J are TRBV6-5 and TRBJ1-2; the D gene is possibly TRBD1 (6 bases). The V end was cut by 6 bases, the J end by 3 bases, with 11 bases between. In germline, CDR1 is MNHEY, CDR2 SVGAGI. The CDR3 spans 13 residues. This chain's CDR3 is CASSWTVDYGYTF. In DNA form, the CDR3 reads TGTGCCAGCAGCTGGACAGTTGACTATGGCTACACCTTC.

The J gene is TRBJ1-2, the V gene TRBV29-1; 7 bases align to TRBD1. V lost 8 bases to trimming and J lost 8 bases; unmatched junction nucleotides: 11. This CDR3 is built from 12 residues. Germline V CDR1 and CDR2: SQVTM, ANQGSEA. The CDR3 here is CSHRDSVGGYTF. CDR3 sequence (DNA): TGCAGCCACAGGGACAGCGTGGGGGGCTACACCTTC.

The genes are TRBV18 and TRBJ2-1; D is possibly TRBD1 (6 bases). The germline V and J ends were trimmed by 2 bases and 7 bases, with 9 bases remaining between them. The CDR3 covers 13 residues. The germline V gene encodes CDR1 KGHSH and CDR2 LQKENI. CDR3 amino acids: CASSPGTMNEQFF. Here the CDR3 DNA reads TGTGCCAGCTCACCAGGGACAATGAATGAGCAGTTCTTC.

This chain links TRBV4-3 with TRBJ2-7, with D maybe TRBD1 (6 bases). This CDR3 spans 15 amino acids. V lost 4 bases and J lost 6, with 19 bases in between. The germline V gene encodes CDR1 LGHNA and CDR2 YSLEER. As DNA, the CDR3 is TGCGCCAGCAGCCTTGGTCGAGGGGGACCATTCGAGCAGTACTTC. It is translated as CASSLGRGGPFEQYF.

The CDR3 sequence is CASSFRAGETQYF. CDR3 nucleotide sequence: TGTGCCAGCAGCTTCAGGGCCGGAGAGACCCAGTACTTC. V and J are TRBV7-2 and TRBJ2-5, with D possibly being TRBD1 (5 bases). V was pared by 3 bases and J by 4 bases, with 9 bases between. This CDR3 has 13 residues. The V gene's germline CDR1 is SGHTA and CDR2 FQGNSA.

The chain carries TRBV6-5 and TRBJ1-2, with D possibly matching TRBD1 (5 bases). Germline-derived CDR1 and CDR2 are MNHEY and SVGAGI. Trimming took off 4 bases at V and 4 bases at J, with 10 bases between the two ends. This CDR3 comprises 13 residues. CDR3 in amino acids: CASSLDTFYGYTF. For the CDR3, the DNA is TGTGCCAGCAGTTTGGACACCTTCTATGGCTACACCTTC.

The chain uses TRBV7-2 and TRBJ1-3; D is ambiguous. Looked up from germline, CDR1 is SGHTA and CDR2 is FQGNSA. V was shortened by 5 bases and J by 4 bases, with 9 bases between the two germline ends. This CDR3 comprises 13 residues. CDR3 in amino acids: CASSPEAGNTIYF. The CDR3 region has the DNA TGTGCCAGCAGCCCAGAGGCCGGAAACACCATATATTTT. The full variable domain, in which reference TRBV7-2 and TRBJ1-3 provide the parts outside the CDR3, is GAGVSQSPSNKVTEKGKDVELRCDPISGHTALYWYRQSLGQGLEFLIYFQGNSAPDKSGLPSDRFSAERTGGSVSTLTIQRTQQEDSAVYLCASSPEAGNTIYFGEGSWLTVV.

The chain couples TRBV25-1 to TRBJ2-3; 10 bases map to TRBD2. The CDR3 runs 15 residues. The germline V gene encodes CDR1 MGHDK and CDR2 SYGVNS. V shed 8 bases, J shed 2 bases, and the junction held 7 bases outside the gene matches. CDR3 DNA: TGTGCCAGCGCTAGCGGGGGCCTCTTCACAGATACGCAGTATTTT. Its protein is CASASGGLFTDTQYF.

Points on this clone: A read error may account for a junction end that differs from germline. The V call is TRBV4-3, the J call TRBJ1-6, with D perhaps TRBD1 (5 bases). The CDR3 length is 15 residues. The germline gives CDR1 LGHNA, CDR2 YSLEER. The CDR3 nucleotides are TGCGCCAGCAGCCAAGATAGATGGGGCCGTTCAGCCCTCCACTTT. It codes for CASSQDRWGRSALHF.

The chain employs TRBV6-5 and TRBJ1-1; D gene ambiguous. The CDR3 spans 11 residues. Germline V gene lookup returns CDR1 MNHEY and CDR2 SVGAGI. Trimming took 2 bases from V and 7 from J, leaving 5 bases between them. For the CDR3, the DNA is TGTGCCAGCAGTTACGCGGATGAAGCTTTCTTT. Its translation is CASSYADEAFF.

This rearrangement joins TRBV5-1 to TRBJ2-1, with 9 bases lining up with TRBD2. J gave up 0 bases and V 3 bases, and 4 bases lay outside the gene matches. The CDR3 has 16 amino acids. Germline values: CDR1 SGHRS, CDR2 YFSETQ. The DNA for the CDR3 is TGCGCCAGCAGCTGGAGTAGCGGGAGCTCCTACAATGAGCAGTTCTTC. The encoded protein is CASSWSSGSSYNEQFF.

The chain has TRBV9 and TRBJ2-3, with 9 bases lining up with TRBD2. Germline CDR1 reads SGDLS; CDR2 reads YYNGEE. Trimming at V came to 3 bases and at J to 4 bases, leaving 15 bases not matched to a gene. This CDR3 is 18 amino acids long. The CDR3 sequence: CASSAGLAGGPLADTQYF. CDR3 sequence (DNA): TGTGCCAGCAGCGCAGGATTGGCGGGAGGGCCCCTCGCAGATACGCAGTATTTT.

The CDR3 reads CASSYYLGRVTEAFF. CDR3 bases: TGTGCCAGCAGTTACTATCTTGGGAGGGTCACTGAAGCTTTCTTT. J is TRBJ1-1 and V is TRBV6-5; D unresolved. CDR3 size: 15 residues. CDR1 MNHEY and CDR2 SVGAGI come from the germline V gene. V was clipped by 1 base and J by 4 bases, with 13 bases between them.

The chain has TRBV9 and TRBJ2-6; 9 positions match TRBD1. Germline loops: CDR1 SGDLS, CDR2 YYNGEE. J gave up 3 bases and V 3 bases, and 10 bases lay outside the gene matches. This CDR3 comprises 18 residues. The CDR3 DNA is TGTGCCAGCAGCGGCCCCGGGACAGGGAGAGGTGGGGCCAACGTCCTGACTTTC. This codes for CASSGPGTGRGGANVLTF.

The V and J genes are TRBV6-5 and TRBJ1-1; no clear D gene. The V end was cut by 6 bases, the J end by 3 bases, with 14 bases between. Per germline, CDR1 MNHEY and CDR2 SVGAGI. CDR3 length: 14 amino acids. DNA of the CDR3: TGTGCCAGCAGGCGCACACTGGAGGACACTGAAGCTTTCTTT. Its protein is CASRRTLEDTEAFF.

The chain uses TRBV5-4 and TRBJ2-7; 10 bases align to TRBD1. The CDR3 consists of 15 residues. Germline CDR1 and CDR2: SGHNT and YYREEE (reference sequence). The V and J ends lost 5 bases and 4 bases, in that order; junction bases with no gene match: 9. The CDR3 nucleotides read TGTGCCAGCAGTTGGACAGGGGGTTTCAGGTACGAGCAGTACTTC. It translates to CASSWTGGFRYEQYF.

This chain links TRBV18 with TRBJ1-2, with D possibly TRBD1 on 5 matching bases. CDR1 is KGHSH and CDR2 is LQKENI in the germline V gene. CDR3 length equals 13 residues. V was trimmed by 5 bases and J by 8 bases, leaving 15 bases between them. CDR3 sequence (DNA): TGTGCCAGCTCATTGCAGGGCGGAGAGGGCTACACCTTC. Its translation: CASSLQGGEGYTF.

The chain couples TRBV6-5 to TRBJ1-2, with D possibly TRBD1 on 6 matching bases. Trimming took 2 bases from V and 3 from J, leaving 13 bases between them. Per the germline V gene, CDR1 is MNHEY and CDR2 is SVGAGI. The CDR3 spans 15 residues. CDR3 amino acids: CASSYTLDRYYGYTF. The DNA for the CDR3 is TGTGCCAGCAGTTACACCTTGGACAGATACTATGGCTACACCTTC.

The V and J genes are TRBV9 and TRBJ2-7; no definite D call. The CDR3 extends over 14 amino acids. Germline CDR1 SGDLS, CDR2 YYNGEE. V lost 0 bases, J lost 6 bases, and 13 bases lay in between. CDR3 DNA sequence: TGTGCCAGCAGCGTAGACAGTAACACTCGCGAGCAGTACTTC. Protein product: CASSVDSNTREQYF.